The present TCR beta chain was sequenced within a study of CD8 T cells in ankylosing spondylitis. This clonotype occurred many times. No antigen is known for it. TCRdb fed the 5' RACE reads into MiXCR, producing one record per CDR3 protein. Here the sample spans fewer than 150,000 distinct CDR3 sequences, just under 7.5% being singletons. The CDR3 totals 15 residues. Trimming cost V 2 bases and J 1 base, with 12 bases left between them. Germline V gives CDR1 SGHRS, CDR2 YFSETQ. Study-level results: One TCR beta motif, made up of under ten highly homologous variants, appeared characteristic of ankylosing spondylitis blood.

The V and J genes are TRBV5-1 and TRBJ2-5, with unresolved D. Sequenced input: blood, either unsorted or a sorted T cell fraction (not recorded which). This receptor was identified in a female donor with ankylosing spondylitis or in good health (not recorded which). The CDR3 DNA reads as TGCGCCAGCAGCTTAGGAACTGCCGTCCAAGAGACCCAGTACTTC. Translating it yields CASSLGTAVQETQYF. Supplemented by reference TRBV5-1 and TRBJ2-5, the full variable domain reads KAGVTQTPRYLIKTRGQQVTLSCSPISGHRSVSWYQQTPGQGLQFLFEYFSETQRNKGNFPGRFSGRQFSNSRSEMNVSTLELGDSALYLCASSLGTAVQETQYFGPGTRLLVL.